A single sample gave rise to the 6 T cell receptor beta chains below, sequenced in a study of blood T cell repertoires in COVID-19. Using immunoSEQ multiplex PCR, the repertoire was profiled, and TCRdb retains in-frame clones only, with some absent. The top ten clones hold roughly 0.95% of a sample with fewer than 250,000 clones, just under 90% of them seen once. Material for sequencing was PBMCs or T cells enriched from blood (not recorded which). Receptors were obtained from a man aged 50 or older who had been exposed to COVID-19.

The V call is TRBV5-4, the J call TRBJ2-5; no definite D call. This CDR3 has 12 residues. The germline V and J ends were trimmed by 2 bases and 5 bases, with 7 bases remaining between them. Looked up from germline, CDR1 is SGHNT and CDR2 is YYREEE (reference sequence). DNA for the CDR3: TGTGCCAGCAGCTTCCGGTGGGAGACCCAGTACTTC. Translated, it gives CASSFRWETQYF.

The chain recombines TRBV28 with TRBJ2-5; D call uncertain. CDR1 and CDR2 (germline): MDHEN, SYDVKM. Trimming took off 4 bases at V and 4 bases at J, with 7 bases between the two ends. The CDR3 is 12 amino acids. The CDR3 bases are TGTGCCAGCAGTTCATATAGAGAGACCCAGTACTTC. As protein: CASSSYRETQYF.

V and J are TRBV12-5 and TRBJ1-2; TRBD1 agrees at 9 bases. The CDR3 totals 14 residues. CDR1 is LGHNT and CDR2 is FRNRAP in the germline V gene. V trimming: 4 bases; J trimming: 6 bases; junction bases outside the gene matches: 6. CDR3 DNA sequence: TGTGCTAGTGGTTCTGGGACAGGGAGGAATGGCTACACCTTC. This gives the protein CASGSGTGRNGYTF.

The chain couples TRBV4-1 to TRBJ2-3, with 8 bases that match TRBD2. Germline values: CDR1 MGHRA, CDR2 YSYEKL. V shed 7 bases and J 6 bases; nucleotides not matched to a gene: 15. This CDR3 spans 16 amino acids. CDR3 nucleotides: TGCGCCAGCACTCAGGGTTTAGCGGGAAGATCGGATACGCAGTATTTT. This gives the protein CASTQGLAGRSDTQYF.

The rearrangement joins TRBV9 to TRBJ2-1; TRBD2 matches 9 bases. V lost 0 bases, J lost 3 bases, and 4 bases stayed unmatched. This CDR3 has 16 residues. The germline CDR1 and CDR2 sequences are SGDLS and YYNGEE. CDR3 protein: CASSVVGSGGYNEQFF. For the CDR3, the DNA is TGTGCCAGCAGCGTAGTTGGTAGCGGGGGCTACAATGAGCAGTTCTTC.

This clone was found once. The CDR3 protein is CASSVLPLATAFNEQFF. The CDR3 coding sequence is TGTGCCAGCAGTGTCCTCCCTTTGGCGACAGCTTTCAATGAGCAGTTCTTC. The V and J genes are TRBV6-4 and TRBJ2-1; the D gene is possibly TRBD1 (5 bases). The CDR3 totals 17 residues. The germline V and J ends were trimmed by 4 bases and 6 bases, with 22 bases remaining between them. Germline CDR1 is MRHNA and CDR2 is SNTAGT.